This note documents a single T cell receptor beta chain sequence. The CDR3 consists of 14 residues. The germline V and J ends were trimmed by 6 bases and 0 bases, with 12 bases remaining between them. Germline V gene data show CDR1 as MNHNY and CDR2 as SVGAGI (reference sequence). The data derive from a study of T cells after somatic rescue of genetic block. Data came from immunoSEQ multiplex PCR; TCRdb stores just in-frame clones and leaves some out. The repertoire holds roughly 11,000 clones, with less than 80% as singletons. V usage is TRBV6-6 and J usage is TRBJ2-7; no clear D gene. The material sequenced was peripheral blood mononuclear cells (PBMCs). The TCR originated in a boy aged 5 to 17. CDR3 DNA sequence: TGTGCCAGCAGCCCGTCCTCCGGCTCCTACGAGCAGTACTTC. It translates to CASSPSSGSYEQYF.